Reported below is one T cell receptor (beta chain). V lost 3 bases and J 3 bases, leaving 14 bases between the germline ends. Germline V gene lookup returns CDR1 DFQATT and CDR2 SNEGSKA (reference sequence). The CDR3 spans 14 residues. The data were taken from a study of blood T cells in healthy people across ages. Every donor provided around 10 milliliters of peripheral blood. Using a J-beta primer mix together with a sample-barcoded 5' primer, a second PCR was run for roughly 7 to 11 cycles. From the 5' RACE reads, TCRdb called clonotypes with MiXCR, one entry per CDR3 protein. The profile shows roughly 700,000 distinct CDR3 sequences, approximately 30% of them singletons.

This receptor was taken from a woman older than 75 in good health. The specimen sequenced was blood. V usage is TRBV20-1 and J usage is TRBJ1-1; possibly TRBD1 for D (6 bases). The CDR3 nucleotides are TGCAGTGCTAGTCAGGGGCAGGTCTACACTGAAGCTTTCTTT. This encodes CSASQGQVYTEAFF.